Listed below are T cell receptor beta chains from one sample, sequenced in a study of T cell repertoires in cytomegalovirus infection. TCRdb itself ran the reads through MiXCR, one entry per CDR3 protein. This sample has around 530,000 distinct CDR3 sequences, with 15% to 20% found just once. The sample consisted of CD8+ T cells from PBMCs. These receptors all stem from a human donor in good health (CMV status not recorded). Some clones in this sample may be carry-over from other donors' samples. The CDR3 runs from the conserved cysteine through the conserved F or W. The D gene is left open where the match is weak. The listing skips clone size in some rows; elsewhere it reads once, few, many or a size class.

D gene	clone size	CDR3 length	J gene	V gene	CDR3 protein	CDR3 DNA
.	few	14	TRBJ2-1	TRBV20-1	CSAPAGLGNNEQFF	TGCAGTGCGCCGGCGGGTCTCGGGAACAATGAGCAGTTCTTC
.	few	11	TRBJ1-1	TRBV6-8	CASSYFGEAFF	TGTGCCAGCAGTTACTTCGGAGAGGCTTTCTTT
TRBD2	few	16	TRBJ2-1	TRBV4-1	CASSQTSGRPDNEQFF	TGCGCCAGCAGCCAAACTAGCGGGAGGCCCGACAATGAGCAGTTCTTC
.	many	14	TRBJ1-4	TRBV7-9	CASSLAAKNEKLFF	TGTGCCAGCAGCTTAGCGGCCAAAAATGAAAAACTGTTTTTT
TRBD1	.	15	TRBJ2-5	TRBV19	CASSMAGGFEETQYF	TGTGCCAGTAGTATGGCAGGGGGCTTTGAGGAGACCCAGTACTTC
.	.	15	TRBJ1-1	TRBV5-1	CASSFSTALNTEAFF	TGCGCCAGCAGCTTTTCGACAGCCCTGAACACTGAAGCTTTCTTT
TRBD1	.	14	TRBJ1-1	TRBV5-4	CASSWGQGDTEAFF	TGTGCCAGCAGCTGGGGACAGGGGGACACTGAAGCTTTCTTT
.	many	13	TRBJ1-1	TRBV7-9	CASSLQHGAEAFF	TGTGCCAGCAGCCTACAACATGGTGCTGAAGCTTTCTTT
.	.	18	TRBJ1-5	TRBV7-9	CASSGGSRTEYSNQPQHF	TGTGCCAGCAGTGGGGGTTCCAGGACAGAATATAGCAATCAGCCCCAGCATTTT
.	few	13	TRBJ1-5	TRBV6-6	CASSDPGDQPQHF	TGTGCCAGCAGTGATCCGGGGGATCAGCCCCAGCATTTT
TRBD2	.	18	TRBJ2-1	TRBV6-5	CASSYSTLGLAVGGEQLF	TGTGCCAGCAGTTACTCTACCCTCGGACTAGCGGTCGGGGGTGAGCAGTTATTC
.	.	14	TRBJ2-1	TRBV18	CASSAERGYNEQFF	TGTGCCAGCTCAGCTGAGAGGGGCTACAATGAGCAGTTCTTC
TRBD2	few	15	TRBJ2-2	TRBV27	CASTLAPGGTGELFF	TGTGCCAGCACCCTAGCCCCGGGGGGCACCGGGGAGCTGTTTTTT
TRBD1	many	14	TRBJ1-4	TRBV11-2	CASSRTGPNEKLFF	TGTGCCAGCAGCCGGACAGGTCCTAATGAAAAACTGTTTTTT
TRBD1	few	13	TRBJ2-3	TRBV2	CASGIDRADTQYF	TGTGCCAGCGGGATTGACAGGGCAGATACGCAGTATTTT
.	many	15	TRBJ1-5	TRBV28	CASRAGQNSNQPQHF	TGTGCCAGCAGAGCGGGGCAGAATAGCAATCAGCCCCAGCATTTT
TRBD2	.	15	TRBJ2-3	TRBV9	CASSVARGGTDTQYF	TGTGCCAGCAGCGTAGCTCGGGGGGGTACAGATACGCAGTATTTT
.	.	14	TRBJ2-1	TRBV2	CASKLDGLYNEQFF	TGTGCCAGCAAGCTGGACGGCCTTTACAATGAGCAGTTCTTC
.	few	14	TRBJ1-4	TRBV13	CASSTRGENEKLFF	TGTGCCAGCAGCACCCGAGGGGAAAATGAAAAACTGTTTTTT
.	many	15	TRBJ2-1	TRBV7-9	CASSPRSSSYNEQFF	TGTGCCAGCAGCCCCCGTTCGAGCTCCTACAATGAGCAGTTCTTC
TRBD1	.	16	TRBJ1-5	TRBV28	CASSLWQGEINQPQHF	TGTGCCAGCAGTTTATGGCAGGGGGAGATCAATCAGCCCCAGCATTTT
.	few	15	TRBJ2-5	TRBV20-1	CSARERDLSEETQYF	TGCAGTGCTAGAGAGCGGGACTTATCAGAAGAGACCCAGTACTTC
TRBD2	few	15	TRBJ2-7	TRBV3-1	CASSQGLAGLREQYF	TGTGCCAGCAGCCAAGGACTAGCGGGCCTCCGCGAGCAGTACTTC
TRBD1	many	18	TRBJ1-2	TRBV12-5	CASGWGPPGQGIGYGYTF	TGTGCTAGTGGCTGGGGGCCCCCGGGACAGGGGATCGGCTATGGCTACACCTTC
.	many	10	TRBJ2-1	TRBV6-6	CASSYSEQFF	TGTGCCAGCAGTTACTCTGAGCAGTTCTTC
.	many	14	TRBJ2-5	TRBV27	CASSFVDSQETQYF	TGTGCCAGCAGTTTCGTAGACAGCCAAGAGACCCAGTACTTC
.	many	14	TRBJ2-3	TRBV4-2	CATGGGSLADTQYF	TGTGCCACTGGGGGCGGGAGTCTCGCAGATACGCAGTATTTT
TRBD2	many	17	TRBJ2-1	TRBV25-1	CASSVRTSGADLYEQFF	TGTGCCAGCAGTGTCCGGACTAGCGGGGCCGATTTGTATGAGCAGTTCTTC
.	.	13	TRBJ1-1	TRBV27	CASSWVMNTEAFF	TGTGCCAGCAGTTGGGTAATGAACACTGAAGCTTTCTTT
TRBD1	.	15	TRBJ1-5	TRBV15	CATSRGGQGYQPQHF	TGTGCCACCAGCAGAGGTGGACAGGGATATCAGCCCCAGCATTTT
TRBD2	many	18	TRBJ2-2	TRBV7-8	CASSRVATSGSYSGELFF	TGTGCCAGCAGCCGGGTGGCCACTAGCGGGAGTTATAGCGGGGAGCTGTTTTTT
.	.	15	TRBJ1-1	TRBV9	CASSAGAQGATEAFF	TGTGCCAGCAGCGCCGGAGCTCAGGGCGCCACTGAAGCTTTCTTT
.	.	14	TRBJ1-4	TRBV5-8	CASSLEWANEKLFF	TGTGCCAGCAGCTTGGAATGGGCTAATGAAAAACTGTTTTTT
.	many	15	TRBJ2-6	TRBV7-6	CASSVGGTGANVLTF	TGTGCCAGCAGCGTAGGTGGGACTGGGGCCAACGTCCTGACTTTC
TRBD2	many	19	TRBJ2-2	TRBV14	CASSQGFSGTRWNTGELFF	TGTGCCAGCAGCCAAGGCTTCTCCGGGACTAGATGGAACACCGGGGAGCTGTTTTTT